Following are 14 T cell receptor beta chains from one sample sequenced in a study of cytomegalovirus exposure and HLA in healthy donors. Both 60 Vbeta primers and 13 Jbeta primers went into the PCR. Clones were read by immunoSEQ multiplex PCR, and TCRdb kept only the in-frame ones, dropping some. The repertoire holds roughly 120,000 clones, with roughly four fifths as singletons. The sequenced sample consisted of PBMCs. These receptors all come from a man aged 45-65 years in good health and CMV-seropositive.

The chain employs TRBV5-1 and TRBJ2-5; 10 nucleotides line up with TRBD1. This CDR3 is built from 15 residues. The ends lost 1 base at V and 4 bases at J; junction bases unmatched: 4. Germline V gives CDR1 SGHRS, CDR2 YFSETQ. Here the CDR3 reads CASSLRTGGVETQYF. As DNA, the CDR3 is TGCGCCAGCAGCTTGAGGACAGGGGGGGTAGAGACCCAGTACTTC.

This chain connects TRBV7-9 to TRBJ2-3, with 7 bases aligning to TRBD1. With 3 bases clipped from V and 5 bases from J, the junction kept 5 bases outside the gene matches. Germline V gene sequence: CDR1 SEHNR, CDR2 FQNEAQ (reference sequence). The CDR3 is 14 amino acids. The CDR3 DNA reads TGTGCCAGCAGCTTTAACAGGGGTGAAGATACGCAGTATTTT. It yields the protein CASSFNRGEDTQYF.

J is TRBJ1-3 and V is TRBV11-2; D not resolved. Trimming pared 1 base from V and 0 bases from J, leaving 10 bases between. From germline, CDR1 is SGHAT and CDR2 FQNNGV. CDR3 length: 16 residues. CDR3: CASSLVETFSGNTIYF. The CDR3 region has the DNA TGTGCCAGCAGCTTAGTCGAGACATTCTCTGGAAACACCATATATTTT.

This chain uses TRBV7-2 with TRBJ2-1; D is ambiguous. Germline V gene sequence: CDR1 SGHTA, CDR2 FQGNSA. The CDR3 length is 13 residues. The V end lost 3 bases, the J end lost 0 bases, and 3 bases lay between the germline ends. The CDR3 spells CASSFISYNEQFF. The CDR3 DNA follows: TGTGCCAGCAGCTTCATCTCCTACAATGAGCAGTTCTTC.

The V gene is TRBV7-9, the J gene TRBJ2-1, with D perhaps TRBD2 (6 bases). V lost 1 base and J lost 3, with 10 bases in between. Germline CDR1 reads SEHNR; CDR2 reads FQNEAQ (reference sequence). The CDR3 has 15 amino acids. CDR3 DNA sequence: TGTGCCAGCAGCTTAGGGGTAGCGGACTACAATGAGCAGTTCTTC. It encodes CASSLGVADYNEQFF.

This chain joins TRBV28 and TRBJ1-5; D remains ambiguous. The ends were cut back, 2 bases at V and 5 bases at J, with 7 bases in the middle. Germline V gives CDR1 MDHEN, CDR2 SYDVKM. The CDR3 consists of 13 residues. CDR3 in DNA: TGTGCCAGCAGTTTAGTCCGGGATCAGCCCCAGCATTTT. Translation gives CASSLVRDQPQHF.

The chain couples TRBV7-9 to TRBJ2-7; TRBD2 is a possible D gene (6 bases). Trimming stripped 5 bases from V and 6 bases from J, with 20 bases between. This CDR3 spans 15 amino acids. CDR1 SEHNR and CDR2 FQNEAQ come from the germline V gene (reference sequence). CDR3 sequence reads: CASSNRGGDGSEQYF. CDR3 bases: TGTGCCAGCAGCAATCGGGGCGGGGACGGGAGCGAGCAGTACTTC. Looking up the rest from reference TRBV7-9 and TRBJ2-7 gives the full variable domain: DTGVSQNPRHKITKRGQNVTFRCDPISEHNRLYWYRQTLGQGPEFLTYFQNEAQLEKSRLLSDRFSAERPKGSFSTLEIQRTEQGDSAMYLCASSNRGGDGSEQYFGPGTRLTVT.

CDR3 region: CASSVGGATEAFF. CDR3 sequence (DNA): TGTGCCAGCAGCGTAGGCGGGGCGACTGAAGCTTTCTTT. The rearrangement joins TRBV9 to TRBJ1-1, with D possibly TRBD1 on 5 matching bases. Germline loops: CDR1 SGDLS, CDR2 YYNGEE. V was shortened by 0 bases and J by 5 bases, with 8 bases between the two germline ends. This CDR3 region has 13 residues.

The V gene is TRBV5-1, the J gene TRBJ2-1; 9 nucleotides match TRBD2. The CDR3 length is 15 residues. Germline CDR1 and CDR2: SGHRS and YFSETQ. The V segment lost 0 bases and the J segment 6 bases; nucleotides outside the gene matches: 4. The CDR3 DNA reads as TGCGCCAGCAGCTTGGGTGCTAGCGGGACCAATGAGCAGTTCTTC. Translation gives CASSLGASGTNEQFF.

CDR3 in DNA: TGTGCCAGCAGCTTAAGGGGGCCGGAAGCTTTCTTT. This sequence encodes CASSLRGPEAFF. The chain has TRBV11-2 and TRBJ1-1, with 7 bases lining up with TRBD1. The germline V gene encodes CDR1 SGHAT and CDR2 FQNNGV. The CDR3 sequence is 12 residues long. Trimming cost V 2 bases and J 8 bases; bases outside gene matches: 2.

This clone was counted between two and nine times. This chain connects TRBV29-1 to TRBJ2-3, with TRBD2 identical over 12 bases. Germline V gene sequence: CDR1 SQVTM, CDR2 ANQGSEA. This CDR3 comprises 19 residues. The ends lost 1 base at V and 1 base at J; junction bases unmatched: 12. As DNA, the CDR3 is TGCAGCGTTGAAGGGCGACTAGCGGGAGATGTAGTAGGCACAGATACGCAGTATTTT. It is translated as CSVEGRLAGDVVGTDTQYF.

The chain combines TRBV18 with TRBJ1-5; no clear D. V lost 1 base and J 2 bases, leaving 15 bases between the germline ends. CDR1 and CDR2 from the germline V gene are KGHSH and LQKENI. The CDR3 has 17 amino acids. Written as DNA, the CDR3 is TGTGCCAGCTCACCACAGAGTCGGTTTGAGGGCAATCAGCCCCAGCATTTT. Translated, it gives CASSPQSRFEGNQPQHF.

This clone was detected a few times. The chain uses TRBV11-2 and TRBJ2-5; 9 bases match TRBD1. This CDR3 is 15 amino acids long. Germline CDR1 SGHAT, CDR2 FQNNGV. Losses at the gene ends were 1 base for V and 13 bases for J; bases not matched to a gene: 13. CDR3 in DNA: TGTGCCAGCAGCTTAGGGGGGGTGAAACAGGGGGCGTCGTACTTC. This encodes CASSLGGVKQGASYF.

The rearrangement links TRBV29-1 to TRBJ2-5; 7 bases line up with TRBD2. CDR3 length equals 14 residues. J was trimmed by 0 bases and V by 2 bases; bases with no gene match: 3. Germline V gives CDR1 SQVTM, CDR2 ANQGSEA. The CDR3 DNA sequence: TGCAGCGTTGAATCCCTAGCGGACCAAGAGACCCAGTACTTC. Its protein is CSVESLADQETQYF.